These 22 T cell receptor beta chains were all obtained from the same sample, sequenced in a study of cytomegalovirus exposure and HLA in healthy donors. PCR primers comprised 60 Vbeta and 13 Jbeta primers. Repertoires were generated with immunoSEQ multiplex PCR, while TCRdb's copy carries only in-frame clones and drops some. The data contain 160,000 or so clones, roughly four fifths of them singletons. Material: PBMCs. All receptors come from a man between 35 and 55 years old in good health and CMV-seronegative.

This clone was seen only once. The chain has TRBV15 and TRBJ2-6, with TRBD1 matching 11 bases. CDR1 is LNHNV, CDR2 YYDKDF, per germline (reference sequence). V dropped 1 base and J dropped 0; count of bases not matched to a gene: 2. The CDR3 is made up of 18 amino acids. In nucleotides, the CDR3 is TGTGCCACCAGCAGAGTCGGGACAGGGGGCTCTGGGGCCAACGTCCTGACTTTC. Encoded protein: CATSRVGTGGSGANVLTF.

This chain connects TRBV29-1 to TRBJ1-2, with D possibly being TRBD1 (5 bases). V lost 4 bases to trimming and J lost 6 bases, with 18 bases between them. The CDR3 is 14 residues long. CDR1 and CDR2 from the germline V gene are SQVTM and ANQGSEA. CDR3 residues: CSVVRAREGDGYTF. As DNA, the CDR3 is TGCAGCGTTGTCAGGGCCAGGGAAGGCGATGGCTACACCTTC.

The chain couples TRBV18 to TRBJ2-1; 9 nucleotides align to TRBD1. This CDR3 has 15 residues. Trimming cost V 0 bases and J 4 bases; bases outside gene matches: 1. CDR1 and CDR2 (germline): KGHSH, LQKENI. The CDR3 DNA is TGTGCCAGCTCACCACCGGGACAGGGATACAATGAGCAGTTCTTC. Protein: CASSPPGQGYNEQFF.

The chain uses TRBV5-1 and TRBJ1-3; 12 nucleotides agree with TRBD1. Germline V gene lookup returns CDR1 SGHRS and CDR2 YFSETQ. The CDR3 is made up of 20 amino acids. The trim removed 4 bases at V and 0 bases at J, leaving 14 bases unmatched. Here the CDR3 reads CASSPPLGQGALSSGNTIYF. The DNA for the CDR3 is TGCGCCAGCAGCCCGCCCTTGGGACAGGGGGCGTTAAGCTCTGGAAACACCATATATTTT.

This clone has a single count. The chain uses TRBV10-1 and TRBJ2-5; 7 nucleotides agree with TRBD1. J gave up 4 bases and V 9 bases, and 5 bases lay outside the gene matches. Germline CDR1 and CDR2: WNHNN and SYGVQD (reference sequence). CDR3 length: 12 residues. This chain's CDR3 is CARETGRETQYF. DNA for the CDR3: TGCGCCAGAGAGACAGGGAGAGAGACCCAGTACTTC.

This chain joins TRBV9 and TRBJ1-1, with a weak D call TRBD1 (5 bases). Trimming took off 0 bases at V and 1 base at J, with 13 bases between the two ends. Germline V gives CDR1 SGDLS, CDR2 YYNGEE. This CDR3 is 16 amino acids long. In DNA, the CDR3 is TGTGCCAGCAGCGTAGTATTGGGGACTTCGAACACTGAAGCTTTCTTT. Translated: CASSVVLGTSNTEAFF.

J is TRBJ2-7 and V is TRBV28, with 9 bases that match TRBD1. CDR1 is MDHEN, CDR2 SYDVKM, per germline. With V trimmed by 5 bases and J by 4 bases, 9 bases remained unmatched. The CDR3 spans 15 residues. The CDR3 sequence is CASSIPGQGGYEQYF. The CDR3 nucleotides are TGTGCCAGCAGTATACCGGGACAGGGAGGATACGAGCAGTACTTC.

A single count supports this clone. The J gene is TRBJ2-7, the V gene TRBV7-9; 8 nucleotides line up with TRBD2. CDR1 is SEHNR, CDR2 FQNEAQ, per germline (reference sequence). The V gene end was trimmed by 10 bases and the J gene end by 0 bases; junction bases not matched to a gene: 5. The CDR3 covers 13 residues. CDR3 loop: CATSTSDSYEQYF. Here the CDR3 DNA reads TGTGCCACCTCGACTAGCGACTCCTACGAGCAGTACTTC.

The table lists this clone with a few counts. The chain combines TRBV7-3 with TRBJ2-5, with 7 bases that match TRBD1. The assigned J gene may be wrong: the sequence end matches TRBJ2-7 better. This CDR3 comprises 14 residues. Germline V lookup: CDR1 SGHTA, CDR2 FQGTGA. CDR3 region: CASSPGTVPYEQYF. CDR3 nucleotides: TGTGCCAGCAGCCCCGGGACAGTACCCTACGAGCAGTACTTC.

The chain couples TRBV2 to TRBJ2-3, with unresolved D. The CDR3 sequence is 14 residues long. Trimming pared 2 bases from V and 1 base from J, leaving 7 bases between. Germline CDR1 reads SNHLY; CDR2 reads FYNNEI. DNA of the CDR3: TGTGCCAGCAGTGAAAGCCTTCGCACAGATACGCAGTATTTT. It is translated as CASSESLRTDTQYF.

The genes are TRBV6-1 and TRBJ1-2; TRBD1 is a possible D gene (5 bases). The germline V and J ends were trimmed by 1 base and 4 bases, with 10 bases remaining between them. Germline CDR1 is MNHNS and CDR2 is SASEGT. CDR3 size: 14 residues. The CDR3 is CASSEGGTAYGYTF. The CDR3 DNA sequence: TGTGCCAGCAGTGAAGGCGGGACGGCCTATGGCTACACCTTC.

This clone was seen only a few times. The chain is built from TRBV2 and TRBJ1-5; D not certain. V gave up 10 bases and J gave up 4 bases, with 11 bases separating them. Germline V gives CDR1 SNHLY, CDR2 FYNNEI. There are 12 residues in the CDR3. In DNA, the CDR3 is TGTGCCACCGGTCGGGGTAATCAGCCCCAGCATTTT. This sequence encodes CATGRGNQPQHF.

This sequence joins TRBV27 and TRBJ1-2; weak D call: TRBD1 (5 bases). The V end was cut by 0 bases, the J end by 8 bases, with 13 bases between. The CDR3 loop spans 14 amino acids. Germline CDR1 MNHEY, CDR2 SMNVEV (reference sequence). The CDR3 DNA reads TGTGCCAGCAGTTTATCATTCCAGGGAGGGGGCTACACCTTC. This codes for CASSLSFQGGGYTF.

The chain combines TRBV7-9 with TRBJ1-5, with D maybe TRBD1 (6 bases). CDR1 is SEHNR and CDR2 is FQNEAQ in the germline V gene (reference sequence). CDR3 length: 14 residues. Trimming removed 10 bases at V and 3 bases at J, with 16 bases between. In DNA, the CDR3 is TGTGCCACCGGGGGGCGGATCTTCAATCAGCCCCAGCATTTT. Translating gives CATGGRIFNQPQHF.

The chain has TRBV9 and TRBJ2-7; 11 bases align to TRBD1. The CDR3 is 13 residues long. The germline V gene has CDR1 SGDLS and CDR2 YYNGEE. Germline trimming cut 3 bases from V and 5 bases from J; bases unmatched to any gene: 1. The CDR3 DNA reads TGTGCCAGCAGCGCGGGACAGGGGGACGAGCAGTACTTC. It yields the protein CASSAGQGDEQYF.

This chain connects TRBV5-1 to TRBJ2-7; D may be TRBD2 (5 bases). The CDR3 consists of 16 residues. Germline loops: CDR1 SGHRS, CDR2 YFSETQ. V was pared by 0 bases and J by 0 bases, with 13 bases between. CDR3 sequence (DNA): TGCGCCAGCAGCTTGGTACCGGGAAATCCCTCCTACGAGCAGTACGTC. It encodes CASSLVPGNPSYEQYV.

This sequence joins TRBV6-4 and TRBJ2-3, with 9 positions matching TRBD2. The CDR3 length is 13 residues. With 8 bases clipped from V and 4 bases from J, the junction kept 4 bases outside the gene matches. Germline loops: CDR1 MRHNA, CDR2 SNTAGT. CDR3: CASCGGRADTQYF. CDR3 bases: TGTGCCAGCTGTGGCGGGAGGGCAGATACGCAGTATTTT.

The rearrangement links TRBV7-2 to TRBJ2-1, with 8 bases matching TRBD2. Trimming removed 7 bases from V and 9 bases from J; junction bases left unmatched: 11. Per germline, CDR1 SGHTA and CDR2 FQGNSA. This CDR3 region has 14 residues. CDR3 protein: CASNSEREQVEQFF. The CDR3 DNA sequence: TGTGCCAGCAACTCGGAGCGGGAGCAGGTTGAGCAGTTCTTC.

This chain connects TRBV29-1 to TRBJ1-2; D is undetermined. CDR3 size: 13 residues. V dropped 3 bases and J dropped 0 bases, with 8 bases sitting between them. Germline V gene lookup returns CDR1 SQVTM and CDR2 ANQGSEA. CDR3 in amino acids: CSVERSPNYGYTF. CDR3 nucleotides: TGCAGCGTTGAGCGGTCGCCTAACTATGGCTACACCTTC.

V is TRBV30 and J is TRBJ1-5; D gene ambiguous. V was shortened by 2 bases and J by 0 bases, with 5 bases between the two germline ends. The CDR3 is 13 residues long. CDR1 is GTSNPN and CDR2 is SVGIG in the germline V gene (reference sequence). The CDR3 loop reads CAWSTGSNQPQHF. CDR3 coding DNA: TGTGCCTGGAGTACCGGTAGCAATCAGCCCCAGCATTTT.

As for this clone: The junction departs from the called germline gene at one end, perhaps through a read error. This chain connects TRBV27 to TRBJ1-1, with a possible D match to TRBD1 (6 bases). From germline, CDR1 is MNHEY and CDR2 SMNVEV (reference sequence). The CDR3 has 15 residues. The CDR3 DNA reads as TGTGCCAGCAGTTTATCGCAGGGGATGAAGACTGAAGCTTTCTTT. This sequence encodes CASSLSQGMKTEAFF.

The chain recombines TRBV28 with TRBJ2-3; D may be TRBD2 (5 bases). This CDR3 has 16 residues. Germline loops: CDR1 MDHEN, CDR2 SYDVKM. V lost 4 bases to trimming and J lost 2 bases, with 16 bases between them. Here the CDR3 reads CASSSGPRVYTDTQYF. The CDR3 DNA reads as TGTGCCAGCAGTTCAGGACCGAGGGTTTACACAGATACGCAGTATTTT.